The 23 T cell receptor beta chains below were found in one sample sequenced in a study of blood T cell repertoires in COVID-19. Repertoires were generated with immunoSEQ multiplex PCR, while TCRdb's copy carries only in-frame clones and drops some. The sample shows under 150,000 clones, under 90% of them seen only once. The specimen sequenced was PBMCs or T cells enriched from blood (not recorded which). All receptors derive from a man aged 40-50 years with acute COVID-19.

The CDR3, as DNA: TGTGCCAGCAGTCGCCAGGGGTGGACTGAAGCTTTCTTT. This gives the protein CASSRQGWTEAFF. The chain combines TRBV6-5 with TRBJ1-1; maybe TRBD1 (6 bases). Germline CDR1 reads MNHEY; CDR2 reads SVGAGI. The V gene lost 5 bases and the J gene lost 5 bases, with 12 bases spanning the gap. The CDR3 consists of 13 residues.

This rearrangement joins TRBV5-4 to TRBJ2-4; possible D gene TRBD1, 6 bases. Germline CDR1 reads SGHNT; CDR2 reads YYREEE (reference sequence). There are 14 residues in the CDR3. V lost 6 bases to trimming and J lost 3 bases, with 13 bases between them. CDR3 sequence: CASKLQGGKNIQYF. DNA of the CDR3: TGTGCCAGCAAGTTACAGGGTGGCAAAAACATTCAGTACTTC.

The chain joins TRBV24-1 to TRBJ2-2, with 7 bases lining up with TRBD2. The length of the CDR3 is 17 residues. V lost 5 bases to trimming and J lost 3 bases; unmatched junction nucleotides: 11. Germline CDR1 reads KGHDR; CDR2 reads SFDVKD. This CDR3 is CATSGITGEGHTGELFF. The DNA for the CDR3 is TGTGCCACCAGTGGTATTACGGGGGAGGGCCACACCGGGGAGCTGTTTTTT.

This chain links TRBV7-2 with TRBJ2-7, with no clear D. V was cut by 0 bases and J by 7 bases, with 10 bases left in between. CDR1 is SGHTA, CDR2 FQGNSA, per germline. This CDR3 comprises 13 residues. The CDR3 is CASSLARFLEQYF. The CDR3 nucleotides read TGTGCCAGCAGCTTAGCGCGTTTCCTGGAGCAGTACTTC.

This clone was detected only a few times. The chain links TRBV6-5 to TRBJ1-1; the D is unclear. The V gene's germline CDR1 is MNHEY and CDR2 SVGAGI. Trimming removed 0 bases at V and 8 bases at J, with 13 bases between. The CDR3 spans 14 residues. The CDR3 sequence: CASSYSRGSLEAFF. The CDR3 DNA reads TGTGCCAGCAGTTACTCGCGCGGCAGTCTAGAAGCTTTCTTT.

The gene calls are TRBV6-5 and TRBJ2-7; perhaps TRBD1 as D (5 bases). Germline V gene data show CDR1 as MNHEY and CDR2 as SVGAGI. The V and J ends lost 3 bases and 0 bases respectively, with 9 bases between them. This CDR3 is 14 amino acids long. The CDR3 protein is CASSYAGPSYEQYF. CDR3 bases: TGTGCCAGCAGTTATGCAGGGCCCTCCTACGAGCAGTACTTC.

This clone was seen once. CDR3 sequence: CASSRSGFTNEKLFF. CDR3 nucleotide sequence: TGTGCCAGCAGCCGTTCGGGGTTCACTAATGAAAAACTGTTTTTT. V gene TRBV7-8 combines with J gene TRBJ1-4; D uncertain. Germline V gives CDR1 SGHVS, CDR2 FQNEAQ. The CDR3 consists of 15 residues. Trimming left V 5 bases short and J 2 bases short, with 12 bases between.

J is TRBJ2-2 and V is TRBV12-3 or TRBV12-4, with a possible D match to TRBD1 (6 bases). The CDR3 has 13 amino acids. V was shortened by 5 bases and J by 4 bases, with 8 bases between the two germline ends. The CDR3 region has the DNA TGTGCCAGCAGTGGACAGATCACCGGGGAGCTGTTTTTT. It is translated as CASSGQITGELFF.

The V and J genes are TRBV2 and TRBJ1-1; weak D call: TRBD1 (5 bases). The CDR3 covers 13 residues. CDR1 SNHLY and CDR2 FYNNEI come from the germline V gene. V lost 6 bases and J 3 bases, leaving 11 bases between the germline ends. CDR3 in amino acids: CASSQGTYTEAFF. The CDR3 nucleotides are TGTGCCAGCAGCCAGGGAACGTACACTGAAGCTTTCTTT.

The chain carries TRBV12-5 and TRBJ2-1; D may be TRBD2 (6 bases). CDR3 length equals 11 residues. V lost 6 bases and J 9 bases, leaving 9 bases between the germline ends. Germline loops: CDR1 LGHNT, CDR2 FRNRAP. CDR3 nucleotide sequence: TGTGCTAGTGGCTCCGGGGGTGAGCAGTTCTTC. This sequence encodes CASGSGGEQFF.

This sequence joins TRBV19 and TRBJ1-3; D may be TRBD1 (5 bases). The V and J ends lost 4 bases and 0 bases respectively, with 10 bases between them. The CDR3 contains 15 residues. Germline V gene sequence: CDR1 LNHDA, CDR2 SQIVND (reference sequence). CDR3 amino acids: CASSTGSYSGNTIYF. The CDR3 DNA reads TGTGCCAGTAGTACAGGGTCGTACTCTGGAAACACCATATATTTT.

V and J are TRBV12-3 or TRBV12-4 and TRBJ1-2; D remains unclear. This CDR3 spans 13 amino acids. Trimming took off 2 bases at V and 1 base at J, with 5 bases between the two ends. CDR3 loop: CASSLSGNYGYTF. DNA for the CDR3: TGTGCCAGCAGTTTATCCGGTAACTATGGCTACACCTTC.

This clone was picked up one time. This chain connects TRBV7-2 to TRBJ1-1, with 11 bases lining up with TRBD1. This CDR3 has 14 amino acids. V gave up 5 bases and J gave up 5 bases; unmatched junction bases: 4. Germline V lookup: CDR1 SGHTA, CDR2 FQGNSA. CDR3 sequence reads: CASSRTGGWTEAFF. In DNA, the CDR3 is TGTGCCAGCAGCCGGACAGGGGGCTGGACTGAAGCTTTCTTT.

With respect to this clone: Its ends do not fully match the called genes, so a read error is possible. The V call is TRBV7-6, the J call TRBJ2-7; TRBD2 matches at 9 bases. The CDR3 sequence is 16 residues long. CDR1 and CDR2 (germline): SGHVS, FNYEAQ. The CDR3: CASSFSGGRASHEQYF. DNA of the CDR3: TGTGCCAGCAGTTTTTCTGGCGGGAGGGCCTCCCACGAGCAGTACTTC.

This clone was seen a few times. The chain combines TRBV30 with TRBJ1-1; D not certain. Trimming stripped 0 bases from V and 0 bases from J, with 11 bases between. CDR3 size: 15 residues. Per germline, CDR1 GTSNPN and CDR2 SVGIG (reference sequence). The DNA of the CDR3 is TGTGCCTGGAGTGTTGGACTACACATGAACACTGAAGCTTTCTTT. Translating gives CAWSVGLHMNTEAFF.

V is TRBV5-4 and J is TRBJ2-1; 7 bases are a match to TRBD2. The CDR3 consists of 17 residues. Germline CDR1 reads SGHNT; CDR2 reads YYREEE (reference sequence). Trimming at V came to 0 bases and at J to 7 bases, leaving 13 bases not matched to a gene. CDR3 amino acids: CASSLAVGSGTQNEQFF. CDR3 nucleotide sequence: TGTGCCAGCAGCTTGGCCGTGGGGAGCGGGACGCAGAATGAGCAGTTCTTC. Variable domain in full (rest from reference TRBV5-4 and TRBJ2-1): ETGVTQSPTHLIKTRGQQVTLRCSSQSGHNTVSWYQQALGQGPQFIFQYYREEENGRGNFPPRFSGLQFPNYSSELNVNALELDDSALYLCASSLAVGSGTQNEQFFGPGTRLTVL.

V gene TRBV28 combines with J gene TRBJ1-1; perhaps TRBD1 as D (6 bases). From germline, CDR1 is MDHEN and CDR2 SYDVKM. Between the trimmed V and J ends, which lost 2 bases and 10 bases, there was a span of 11 bases. The length of the CDR3 is 12 residues. CDR3 in DNA: TGTGCCAGCAGTTTACCTAGGGGGGGAGCTTTCTTT. Translated: CASSLPRGGAFF.

The V call is TRBV7-9, the J call TRBJ1-1, with D unresolved. V dropped 5 bases and J dropped 4 bases, with 8 bases sitting between them. The length of the CDR3 is 12 residues. Looked up from germline, CDR1 is SEHNR and CDR2 is FQNEAQ (reference sequence). CDR3 bases: TGTGCCAGCAGCCGGGTGGCCACTGAAGCTTTCTTT. Translated: CASSRVATEAFF. The variable domain in full, completed from reference TRBV7-9 and TRBJ1-1, reads DTGVSQNPRHKITKRGQNVTFRCDPISEHNRLYWYRQTLGQGPEFLTYFQNEAQLEKSRLLSDRFSAERPKGSFSTLEIQRTEQGDSAMYLCASSRVATEAFFGQGTRLTVV.

The chain employs TRBV11-3 and TRBJ2-1; D unresolved. This CDR3 has 13 amino acids. Germline CDR1 and CDR2: SGHNT and YENEEA. Trimming removed 4 bases from V and 4 bases from J, with 8 bases in between. In DNA, the CDR3 is TGTGCCAGCAGCTCCGACTCGTACAATGAGCAGTTCTTC. It codes for CASSSDSYNEQFF.

This clone has a single count. The chain links TRBV5-1 to TRBJ1-2; D not resolved. The length of the CDR3 is 17 residues. Between the trimmed V and J ends, which lost 3 bases and 4 bases, there was a span of 22 bases. Germline V CDR1 and CDR2: SGHRS, YFSETQ. The CDR3 nucleotides read TGCGCCAGCAGCTGGAATTTCCCCAGTGGGCCCTTCTATGGCTACACCTTC. This translates into CASSWNFPSGPFYGYTF.

The chain is built from TRBV10-3 and TRBJ2-7; no clear D gene. V was pared by 2 bases and J by 3 bases, with 8 bases between. Per the germline V gene, CDR1 is ENHRY and CDR2 is SYGVKD. The CDR3 is made up of 13 amino acids. CDR3 in amino acids: CAISEVPYYEQYF. The CDR3 region has the DNA TGTGCCATCAGTGAGGTCCCCTACTACGAGCAGTACTTC.

V usage is TRBV7-9 and J usage is TRBJ2-3, with 8 bases lining up with TRBD1. The germline gives CDR1 SEHNR, CDR2 FQNEAQ (reference sequence). This CDR3 contains 15 residues. V dropped 5 bases and J dropped 2; count of bases not matched to a gene: 6. The CDR3 DNA sequence: TGTGCCAGCAGCCCCGGGACAGGCCCCACAGATACGCAGTATTTT. This gives the protein CASSPGTGPTDTQYF.

This clone was picked up a small number of times. V gene TRBV6-2 or TRBV6-3 combines with J gene TRBJ2-5, with TRBD2 matching 9 bases. Unmatched junction bases numbered 10, after V lost 4 bases and J lost 4 bases. The CDR3 sequence is 16 residues long. CDR1 and CDR2 (germline): MNHEY, SVGEGT. Written as DNA, the CDR3 is TGTGCCAGCAGTTCCGGCGGCGGGGGGGCCGGAGAGACCCAGTACTTC. It is translated as CASSSGGGGAGETQYF.